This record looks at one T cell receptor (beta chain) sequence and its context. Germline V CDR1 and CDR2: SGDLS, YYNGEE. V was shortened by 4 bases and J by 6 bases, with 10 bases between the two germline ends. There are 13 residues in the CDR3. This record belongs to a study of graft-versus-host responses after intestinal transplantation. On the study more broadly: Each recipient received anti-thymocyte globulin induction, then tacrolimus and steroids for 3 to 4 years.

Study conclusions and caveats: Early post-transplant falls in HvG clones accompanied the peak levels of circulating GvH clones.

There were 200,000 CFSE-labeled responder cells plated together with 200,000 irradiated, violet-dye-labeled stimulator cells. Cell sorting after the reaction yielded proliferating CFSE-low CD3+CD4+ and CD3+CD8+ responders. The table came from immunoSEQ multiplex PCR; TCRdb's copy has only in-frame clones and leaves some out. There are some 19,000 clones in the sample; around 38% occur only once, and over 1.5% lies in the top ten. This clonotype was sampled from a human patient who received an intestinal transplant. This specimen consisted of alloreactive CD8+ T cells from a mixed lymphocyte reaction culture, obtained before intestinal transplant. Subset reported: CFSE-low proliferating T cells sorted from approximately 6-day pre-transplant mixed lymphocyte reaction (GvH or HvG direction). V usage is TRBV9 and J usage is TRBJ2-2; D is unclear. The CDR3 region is CASSPMGPGELFF. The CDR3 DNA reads TGTGCCAGCAGCCCCATGGGCCCCGGGGAGCTGTTTTTT.